The 23 T cell receptor beta chains below come from one sample, sequenced in a study of blood T cell repertoires in COVID-19. Profiled with immunoSEQ multiplex PCR; TCRdb holds only in-frame clones, not every one. The sample lists 90,000 to 120,000 clones; 75% to 85% were seen once. Sample: peripheral blood. The origin of the receptors is a man aged 55-75 years with acute or convalescent COVID-19.

This clone was found a few times. The chain employs TRBV5-4 and TRBJ2-1; TRBD2 aligns across 11 bases. This CDR3 is built from 14 residues. With V trimmed by 4 bases and J by 9 bases, 6 bases remained unmatched. Germline CDR1 reads SGHNT; CDR2 reads YYREEE (reference sequence). The chain's CDR3 is CASSLRTSGLEQFF. CDR3 coding DNA: TGTGCCAGCAGCCTACGGACTAGCGGGCTTGAGCAGTTCTTC.

The chain carries TRBV12-3 or TRBV12-4 and TRBJ2-7, with D unresolved. This CDR3 spans 12 amino acids. V lost 5 bases and J lost 3, with 8 bases in between. In DNA form, the CDR3 reads TGTGCCAGCAGTGGTCCAGTCTACGAGCAGTACTTC. Translation gives CASSGPVYEQYF.

The chain has TRBV5-1 and TRBJ1-6; the match to TRBD1 covers 8 bases. V was pared by 0 bases and J by 9 bases, with 11 bases of the junction left unmatched. This CDR3 spans 17 amino acids. CDR1 is SGHRS and CDR2 is YFSETQ in the germline V gene. For the CDR3, the DNA is TGCGCCAGCAGCTTGGCGGTGGACAGGGATTACGGTTCACCCCTCCACTTT. Translated: CASSLAVDRDYGSPLHF.

This chain joins TRBV29-1 and TRBJ2-1; 7 positions match TRBD1. The CDR3 extends over 13 amino acids. With 4 bases clipped from V and 2 bases from J, the junction kept 2 bases outside the gene matches. Per the germline V gene, CDR1 is SQVTM and CDR2 is ANQGSEA. The CDR3: CSVGQGAYNEQFF. As DNA, the CDR3 is TGCAGCGTTGGGCAGGGGGCCTACAATGAGCAGTTCTTC.

The V and J genes are TRBV6-5 and TRBJ2-3, with 8 bases that match TRBD2. Trimming removed 6 bases from V and 1 base from J; junction bases left unmatched: 6. The CDR3 is made up of 15 amino acids. Per germline, CDR1 MNHEY and CDR2 SVGAGI. The CDR3 loop reads CASRPTSGRTDTQYF. The CDR3 bases are TGTGCCAGCAGGCCTACTAGCGGCCGCACAGATACGCAGTATTTT.

The chain carries TRBV7-3 and TRBJ2-5; 8 bases align to TRBD2. CDR1 and CDR2 from the germline V gene are SGHTA and FQGTGA. V trimming: 2 bases; J trimming: 4 bases; junction bases outside the gene matches: 3. CDR3 size: 14 residues. The CDR3 coding sequence is TGTGCCAGCAGCTTAGCCGGACTAGCAGAGACCCAGTACTTC. The encoded protein is CASSLAGLAETQYF.

The rearrangement links TRBV7-2 to TRBJ1-5; tentatively, D is TRBD1 (6 bases). Germline CDR1 SGHTA, CDR2 FQGNSA. Deletions cut 4 bases from V and 7 bases from J, with 14 bases between. CDR3 length: 14 amino acids. The CDR3 coding sequence is TGTGCCAGCAGCTATCACAGGGATAGCCAGCCCCAGCATTTT. Encoded protein: CASSYHRDSQPQHF.

CDR3 loop: CASSFSGTGAYSGANVLTF. The CDR3 DNA follows: TGTGCCAGCAGTTTCTCCGGGACAGGGGCTTACTCTGGGGCCAACGTCCTGACTTTC. The chain carries TRBV27 and TRBJ2-6; 10 positions match TRBD1. The length of the CDR3 is 19 residues. V lost 3 bases, J lost 0 bases, and 8 bases stayed unmatched. Per germline, CDR1 MNHEY and CDR2 SMNVEV (reference sequence).

The chain uses TRBV7-3 and TRBJ2-2, with 9 bases identical to TRBD2. J gave up 0 bases and V 3 bases, and 5 bases lay outside the gene matches. Germline V gene sequence: CDR1 SGHTA, CDR2 FQGTGA. The CDR3 loop spans 17 amino acids. The CDR3 DNA reads TGTGCCAGCAGCTTGGCTAGCGGGGCAACGAACACCGGGGAGCTGTTTTTT. This translates into CASSLASGATNTGELFF.

The chain joins TRBV19 to TRBJ2-5; D remains ambiguous. This CDR3 has 14 residues. Germline CDR1 LNHDA, CDR2 SQIVND (reference sequence). The V end lost 4 bases, the J end lost 0 bases, and 9 bases lay between the germline ends. In DNA form, the CDR3 reads TGTGCCAGTAGTACCGCGGCGTACCAAGAGACCCAGTACTTC. Its protein is CASSTAAYQETQYF.

The genes are TRBV25-1 and TRBJ1-5, with TRBD1 matching 8 bases. The CDR3 extends over 14 amino acids. Trimming took 3 bases from V and 4 from J; bases not matched to a gene: 2. Looked up from germline, CDR1 is MGHDK and CDR2 is SYGVNS. CDR3 DNA: TGTGCCAGCAGTGATGGACAGGGAAATCAGCCCCAGCATTTT. Protein sequence: CASSDGQGNQPQHF.

This clone is a singleton in its sample. The chain joins TRBV18 to TRBJ2-1; 7 bases line up with TRBD2. CDR1 KGHSH and CDR2 LQKENI come from the germline V gene. Trimming removed 5 bases from V and 4 bases from J; junction bases left unmatched: 5. The CDR3 has 14 residues. CDR3 coding DNA: TGTGCCAGCTCATCAGGCGGGGGATACAATGAGCAGTTCTTC. It is translated as CASSSGGGYNEQFF.

CDR3 sequence (DNA): TGTGCCTGGAGTGCAAAACAGGGTTTCGGCAATCAGCCCCAGCATTTT. This encodes CAWSAKQGFGNQPQHF. The chain employs TRBV30 and TRBJ1-5, with TRBD1 as a possible D gene (6 bases). CDR1 and CDR2 (germline): GTSNPN, SVGIG (reference sequence). The CDR3 sequence is 16 residues long. Trimming pared 1 base from V and 2 bases from J, leaving 15 bases between.

The chain links TRBV28 to TRBJ1-1; D not resolved. The CDR3 spans 14 residues. The V gene's germline CDR1 is MDHEN and CDR2 SYDVKM. V lost 6 bases and J 2 bases, leaving 13 bases between the germline ends. The CDR3 region is CASSPGNKNTEAFF. The CDR3 nucleotides are TGTGCCAGCAGCCCGGGGAATAAAAACACTGAAGCTTTCTTT.

This clone was found a few times. V is TRBV24-1 and J is TRBJ2-5; 12 bases map to TRBD1. V was pared by 3 bases and J by 0 bases, with 7 bases of the junction left unmatched. The germline V gene has CDR1 KGHDR and CDR2 SFDVKD. The CDR3 is made up of 18 amino acids. DNA for the CDR3: TGTGCCACCAGTGATCCCATTCGGGACAGGGGGCACCAAGAGACCCAGTACTTC. Amino acids: CATSDPIRDRGHQETQYF.

The V gene is TRBV7-9, the J gene TRBJ2-2; D is undetermined. V lost 5 bases, J lost 5 bases, and 12 bases lay in between. Germline lookup yields CDR1 SEHNR and CDR2 FQNEAQ (reference sequence). The CDR3 loop spans 14 amino acids. CDR3 region: CASSGWMRTGELFF. The CDR3, as DNA: TGTGCCAGCAGCGGATGGATGCGGACCGGGGAGCTGTTTTTT.

The V call is TRBV27, the J call TRBJ1-4; maybe TRBD1 (6 bases). In germline, CDR1 is MNHEY, CDR2 SMNVEV (reference sequence). Trimming stripped 3 bases from V and 5 bases from J, with 10 bases between. The CDR3 totals 14 residues. Here the CDR3 reads CASSLVGANEKLFF. CDR3 nucleotide sequence: TGTGCCAGCAGTTTGGTGGGGGCCAATGAAAAACTGTTTTTT.

This clone came up once. The J gene is TRBJ2-1, the V gene TRBV6-1; D not resolved. Germline values: CDR1 MNHNS, CDR2 SASEGT. V lost 2 bases and J 2 bases, leaving 7 bases between the germline ends. The CDR3 sequence is 14 residues long. In DNA, the CDR3 is TGTGCCAGCAGTGAAAACATCCCCTACAATGAGCAGTTCTTC. It specifies CASSENIPYNEQFF.

This chain connects TRBV9 to TRBJ2-1; maybe TRBD1 (6 bases). The V gene lost 1 base and the J gene lost 6 bases, with 11 bases spanning the gap. CDR3 length: 14 amino acids. The germline gives CDR1 SGDLS, CDR2 YYNGEE. The DNA of the CDR3 is TGTGCCAGCAGCGTAACCGCCAGGGGCAATGAGCAGTTCTTC. Amino acid sequence: CASSVTARGNEQFF.

The CDR3 nucleotides read TGTGCCACCAGCGGGAGTGTGTACAATGAGCAGTTCTTC. This sequence encodes CATSGSVYNEQFF. V and J are TRBV15 and TRBJ2-1, with D maybe TRBD2 (5 bases). CDR3 length equals 13 residues. The germline V and J ends were trimmed by 5 bases and 4 bases, with 9 bases remaining between them. Germline V gene lookup returns CDR1 LNHNV and CDR2 YYDKDF (reference sequence).

The rearrangement uses TRBV6-6 and TRBJ1-1, with D perhaps TRBD1 (5 bases). The V end lost 7 bases, the J end lost 0 bases, and 12 bases lay between the germline ends. Germline assignment: CDR1 MNHNY and CDR2 SVGAGI (reference sequence). CDR3 length equals 14 residues. DNA of the CDR3: TGTGCCAGCACCACGGGGGAGTTGAACACTGAAGCTTTCTTT. It codes for CASTTGELNTEAFF.

The chain employs TRBV7-9 and TRBJ1-3, with a possible D match to TRBD1 (6 bases). Trimming took 0 bases from V and 6 from J, leaving 15 bases between them. The CDR3 has 16 residues. Germline V gene lookup returns CDR1 SEHNR and CDR2 FQNEAQ (reference sequence). The DNA of the CDR3 is TGTGCCAGCAGCTTAGCGAACAGGGCGTTTGAAAACACCATATATTTT. Translated, it gives CASSLANRAFENTIYF.

The V and J genes are TRBV18 and TRBJ2-3; 8 nucleotides match TRBD2. Losses at the gene ends were 4 bases for V and 1 base for J; bases not matched to a gene: 1. CDR1 is KGHSH and CDR2 is LQKENI in the germline V gene. This CDR3 has 14 residues. The CDR3 coding sequence is TGTGCCAGCTCACTTAGCGGGGGCACAGATACGCAGTATTTT. Translated, it gives CASSLSGGTDTQYF.